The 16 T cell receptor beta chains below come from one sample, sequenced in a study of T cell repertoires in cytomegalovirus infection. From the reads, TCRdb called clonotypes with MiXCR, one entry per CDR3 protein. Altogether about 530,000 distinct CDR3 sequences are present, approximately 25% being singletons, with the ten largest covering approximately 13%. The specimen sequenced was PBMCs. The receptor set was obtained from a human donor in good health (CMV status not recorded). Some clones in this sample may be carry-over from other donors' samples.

The CDR3 here is CASSLRGVEQFF. For the CDR3, the DNA is TGTGCCAGCAGTCTGAGGGGAGTTGAGCAGTTCTTC. This chain uses TRBV6-2 or TRBV6-3 with TRBJ2-1; D may be TRBD1 or TRBD2 (5 bases each). Trimming took 5 bases from V and 9 from J, leaving 11 bases between them. The length of the CDR3 is 12 residues. CDR1 MNHEY and CDR2 SVGEGT come from the germline V gene.

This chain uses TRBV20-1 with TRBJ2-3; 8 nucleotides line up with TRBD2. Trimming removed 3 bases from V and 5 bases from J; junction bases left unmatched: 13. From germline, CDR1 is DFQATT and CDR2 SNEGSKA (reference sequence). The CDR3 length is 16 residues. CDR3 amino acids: CSASVMVAGLGDTQYF. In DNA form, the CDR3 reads TGCAGTGCTAGTGTGATGGTAGCGGGACTGGGAGATACGCAGTATTTT.

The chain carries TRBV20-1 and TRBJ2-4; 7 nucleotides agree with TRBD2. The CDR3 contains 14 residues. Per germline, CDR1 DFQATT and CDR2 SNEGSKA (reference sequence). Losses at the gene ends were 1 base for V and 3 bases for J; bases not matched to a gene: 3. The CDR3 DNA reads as TGCAGTGCTAGAGTGCCTAGCGGCAAAAACATTCAGTACTTC. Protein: CSARVPSGKNIQYF.

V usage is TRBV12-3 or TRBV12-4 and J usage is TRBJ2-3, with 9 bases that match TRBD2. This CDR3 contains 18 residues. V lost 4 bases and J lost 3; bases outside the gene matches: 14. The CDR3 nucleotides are TGTGCCAGCAGTTCTCCCTCGGCTCTAGCGGGGAGGACAGATACGCAGTATTTT. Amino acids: CASSSPSALAGRTDTQYF.

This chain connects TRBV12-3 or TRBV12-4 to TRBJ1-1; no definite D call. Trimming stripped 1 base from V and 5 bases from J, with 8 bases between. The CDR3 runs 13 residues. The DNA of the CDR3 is TGTGCCAGCAGTTTAGTCTGGGGAACTGAAGCTTTCTTT. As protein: CASSLVWGTEAFF.

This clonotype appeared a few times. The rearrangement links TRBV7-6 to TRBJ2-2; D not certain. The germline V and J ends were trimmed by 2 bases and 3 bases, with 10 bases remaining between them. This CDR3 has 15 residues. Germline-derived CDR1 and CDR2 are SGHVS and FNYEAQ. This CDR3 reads CASSLPSSYTGELFF. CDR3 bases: TGTGCCAGCAGCTTACCAAGCAGTTACACCGGGGAGCTGTTTTTT. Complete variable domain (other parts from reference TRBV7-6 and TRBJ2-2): GAGVSQSPRYKVTKRGQDVALRCDPISGHVSLYWYRQALGQGPEFLTYFNYEAQQDKSGLPNDRFSAERPEGSISTLTIQRTEQRDSAMYRCASSLPSSYTGELFFGEGSRLTVL.

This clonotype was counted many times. CDR3 DNA sequence: TGTGCCAGCAGCCCCCGGACTAGCGGGACCACAGATACGCAGTATTTT. Encoded protein: CASSPRTSGTTDTQYF. V and J are TRBV7-8 and TRBJ2-3, with TRBD2 matching 12 bases. CDR3 size: 16 residues. Germline loops: CDR1 SGHVS, CDR2 FQNEAQ. J lost 2 bases, V lost 5 bases, and 5 bases had no gene match. Full variable domain (rest looked up from reference TRBV7-8 and TRBJ2-3): GAGVSQSPRYKVAKRGQDVALRCDPISGHVSLFWYQQALGQGPEFLTYFQNEAQLDKSGLPSDRFFAERPEGSVSTLKIQRTQQEDSAVYLCASSPRTSGTTDTQYFGPGTRLTVL.

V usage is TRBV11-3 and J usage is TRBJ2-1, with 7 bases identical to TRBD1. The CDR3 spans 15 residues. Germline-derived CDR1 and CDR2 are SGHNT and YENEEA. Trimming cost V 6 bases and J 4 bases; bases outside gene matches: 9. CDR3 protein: CASRVTGTVYNEQFF. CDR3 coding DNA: TGTGCCAGCAGGGTAACCGGGACAGTTTACAATGAGCAGTTCTTC.

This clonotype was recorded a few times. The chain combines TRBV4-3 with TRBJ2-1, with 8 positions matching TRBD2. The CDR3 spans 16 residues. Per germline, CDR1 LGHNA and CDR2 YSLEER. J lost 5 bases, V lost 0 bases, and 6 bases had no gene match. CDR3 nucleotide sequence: TGCGCCAGCAGCCAAGATCCCCTAGCGGGCAACAATGAGCAGTTCTTC. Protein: CASSQDPLAGNNEQFF.

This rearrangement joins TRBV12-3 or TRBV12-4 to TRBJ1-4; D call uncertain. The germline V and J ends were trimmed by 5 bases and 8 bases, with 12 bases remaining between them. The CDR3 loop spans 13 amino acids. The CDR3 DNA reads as TGTGCCAGCAGTCCTGAGGGAAGAGAAAAACTGTTTTTT. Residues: CASSPEGREKLFF.

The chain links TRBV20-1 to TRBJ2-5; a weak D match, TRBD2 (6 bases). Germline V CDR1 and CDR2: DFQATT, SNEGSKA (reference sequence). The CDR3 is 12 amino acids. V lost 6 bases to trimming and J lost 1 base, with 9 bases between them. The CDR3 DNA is TGCAGTGCCCGACTAGTCCAAGAGACCCAGTACTTC. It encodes CSARLVQETQYF.

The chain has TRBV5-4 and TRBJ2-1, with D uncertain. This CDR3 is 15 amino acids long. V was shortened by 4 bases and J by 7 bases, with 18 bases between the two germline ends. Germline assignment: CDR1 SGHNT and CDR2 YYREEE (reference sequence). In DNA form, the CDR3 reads TGTGCCAGCAGCCCCGATCCAGCGACTCGTAATGAGCAGTTCTTC. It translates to CASSPDPATRNEQFF.

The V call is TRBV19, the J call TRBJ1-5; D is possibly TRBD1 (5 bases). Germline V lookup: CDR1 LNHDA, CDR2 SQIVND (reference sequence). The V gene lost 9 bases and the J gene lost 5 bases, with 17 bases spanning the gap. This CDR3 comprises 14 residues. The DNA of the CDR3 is TGTGCCAGCAGTCAGGGTAATCGCGATCAGCCCCAGCATTTT. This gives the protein CASSQGNRDQPQHF.

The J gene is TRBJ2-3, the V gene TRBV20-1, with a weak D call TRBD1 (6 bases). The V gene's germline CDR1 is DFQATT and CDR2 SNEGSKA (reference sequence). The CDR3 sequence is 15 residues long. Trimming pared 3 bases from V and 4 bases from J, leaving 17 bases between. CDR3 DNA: TGCAGTGCTAGGGGGACACCCGCAAGCGCAGATACGCAGTATTTT. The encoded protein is CSARGTPASADTQYF.

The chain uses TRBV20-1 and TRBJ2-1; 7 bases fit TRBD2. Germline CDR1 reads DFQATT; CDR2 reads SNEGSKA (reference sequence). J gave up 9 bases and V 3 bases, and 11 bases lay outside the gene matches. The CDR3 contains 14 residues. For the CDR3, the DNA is TGCAGTGCTAGGATCCTAGCGGAGAGGGGTGAGCAGTTCTTC. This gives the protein CSARILAERGEQFF.

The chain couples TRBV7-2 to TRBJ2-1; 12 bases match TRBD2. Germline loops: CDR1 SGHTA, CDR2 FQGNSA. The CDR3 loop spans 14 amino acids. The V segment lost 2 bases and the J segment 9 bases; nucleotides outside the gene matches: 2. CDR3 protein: CASSLLAGGAEQFF. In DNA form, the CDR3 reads TGTGCCAGCAGCTTACTAGCGGGAGGGGCTGAGCAGTTCTTC.